The 21 T cell receptor beta chains given below trace back to one sample, sequenced in a study of shared clonotypes between healthy human individuals. Clones were sequenced by immunoSEQ multiplex PCR, and TCRdb holds only the in-frame ones, with some missing. The repertoire holds roughly 2 million clones, with about 95% as singletons. Naivety among CD8 cells was defined by CD45RO negativity and positive CCR7 selection, thereby excluding terminally differentiated effector memory CD45RA+ cells. Sequenced material: naive CD8+ T cells sorted from blood. The receptors shown here come from a man aged 18-30 years in good health.

This chain connects TRBV2 to TRBJ1-1; D ambiguous. The CDR3 is 13 residues long. Trimming cost V 0 bases and J 5 bases, with 7 bases left between them. CDR1 is SNHLY, CDR2 FYNNEI, per germline. The CDR3 DNA is TGTGCCAGCAGTGAAGCGCTTGTGACTGAAGCTTTCTTT. Residues: CASSEALVTEAFF.

This chain links TRBV6-5 with TRBJ2-7; D gene unclear. The CDR3 length is 12 residues. V shed 5 bases and J shed 2 bases, with 7 bases lying between them. Germline CDR1 and CDR2: MNHEY and SVGAGI. The CDR3 loop is CASSPSTYEQYF. CDR3 nucleotide sequence: TGTGCCAGCAGTCCCAGTACCTACGAGCAGTACTTC.

The chain recombines TRBV4-2 with TRBJ2-7; D gene ambiguous. This CDR3 comprises 12 residues. The ends were cut back, 5 bases at V and 6 bases at J, with 11 bases in the middle. Germline values: CDR1 LGHNA, CDR2 YNFKEQ. The CDR3 protein is CASSFFLGEQYF. In nucleotides, the CDR3 is TGTGCCAGCAGCTTCTTTCTCGGCGAGCAGTACTTC.

The rearrangement joins TRBV7-9 to TRBJ2-1, with TRBD1 matching over 10 bases. The germline V gene encodes CDR1 SEHNR and CDR2 FQNEAQ (reference sequence). The junction had 3 bases not matched to a gene; V was cut back by 4 bases and J by 9 bases. The CDR3 extends over 13 amino acids. The CDR3: CASSSDRGLEQFF. In nucleotides, the CDR3 is TGTGCCAGCAGCTCCGACAGGGGGCTTGAGCAGTTCTTC.

V is TRBV7-9 and J is TRBJ2-3, with TRBD2 matching over 12 bases. Losses at the gene ends were 4 bases for V and 3 bases for J; bases not matched to a gene: 8. The CDR3 length is 17 residues. Germline V gene lookup returns CDR1 SEHNR and CDR2 FQNEAQ (reference sequence). The CDR3 DNA sequence: TGTGCCAGCAGCTCCCCGACTAGCGGGAGAGAAACAGATACGCAGTATTTT. Its protein is CASSSPTSGRETDTQYF.

V gene TRBV7-9 combines with J gene TRBJ2-7, with D tentatively TRBD2 (5 bases). Germline V gene lookup returns CDR1 SEHNR and CDR2 FQNEAQ (reference sequence). There are 14 residues in the CDR3. Trimming stripped 4 bases from V and 1 base from J, with 11 bases between. CDR3 sequence reads: CASSSPPGSYEQYF. The CDR3 coding sequence is TGTGCCAGCAGCTCCCCTCCGGGGTCCTACGAGCAGTACTTC.

The rearrangement links TRBV4-1 to TRBJ2-2; no reliable D call. This CDR3 comprises 17 residues. The ends were cut back, 1 base at V and 4 bases at J, with 16 bases in the middle. The germline gives CDR1 MGHRA, CDR2 YSYEKL. CDR3 sequence reads: CASSQVAPLKGTGELFF. The CDR3 DNA follows: TGCGCCAGCAGCCAAGTTGCCCCCTTGAAGGGCACCGGGGAGCTGTTTTTT.

This clone appeared once. The CDR3 sequence is CASSGHRTSGGAGELFF. DNA of the CDR3: TGTGCCAGCAGCGGACACCGGACTAGCGGGGGCGCCGGGGAGCTGTTTTTT. The chain joins TRBV9 to TRBJ2-2; 13 bases map to TRBD2. V was clipped by 3 bases and J by 6 bases; unmatched bases: 8. The CDR3 totals 17 residues. Germline V lookup: CDR1 SGDLS, CDR2 YYNGEE.

This clone was detected only once. The rearrangement joins TRBV30 to TRBJ2-3, with D possibly matching TRBD1 (6 bases). The CDR3 is made up of 15 amino acids. Germline V gene data show CDR1 as GTSNPN and CDR2 as SVGIG (reference sequence). Trimming stripped 0 bases from V and 0 bases from J, with 10 bases between. For the CDR3, the DNA is TGTGCCTGGAGTGTACAGGGAATTAGCACAGATACGCAGTATTTT. This gives the protein CAWSVQGISTDTQYF.

The rearrangement joins TRBV28 to TRBJ2-3; 7 bases align to TRBD1. From germline, CDR1 is MDHEN and CDR2 SYDVKM. This CDR3 has 17 amino acids. V lost 4 bases to trimming and J lost 2 bases; unmatched junction nucleotides: 12. The CDR3 DNA reads TGTGCCAGCAGTTCCCGACAGGGACAAATTATCACAGATACGCAGTATTTT. Amino acid sequence: CASSSRQGQIITDTQYF.

V is TRBV5-1 and J is TRBJ2-7, with 12 bases that match TRBD2. The length of the CDR3 is 15 residues. The germline V gene encodes CDR1 SGHRS and CDR2 YFSETQ. V lost 5 bases and J lost 1; bases outside the gene matches: 4. The CDR3 coding sequence is TGCGCCAGCAGTCATACTAGCGGGGGGTCCTACGAGCAGTACTTC. Amino acid sequence: CASSHTSGGSYEQYF. Full variable domain (missing parts from reference TRBV5-1 and TRBJ2-7): KAGVTQTPRYLIKTRGQQVTLSCSPISGHRSVSWYQQTPGQGLQFLFEYFSETQRNKGNFPGRFSGRQFSNSRSEMNVSTLELGDSALYLCASSHTSGGSYEQYFGPGTRLTVT.

V is TRBV6-5 and J is TRBJ2-7; 8 bases line up with TRBD1. From germline, CDR1 is MNHEY and CDR2 SVGAGI. The CDR3 runs to 14 residues. The trim removed 7 bases at V and 2 bases at J, leaving 7 bases unmatched. The DNA of the CDR3 is TGTGCCAGCAACCCCTTGACAGGGGCCTACGAGCAGTACTTC. Its translation is CASNPLTGAYEQYF.

This sequence joins TRBV9 and TRBJ2-1; tentatively, D is TRBD2 (6 bases). Germline V gene data show CDR1 as SGDLS and CDR2 as YYNGEE. This CDR3 is 14 amino acids long. Trimming removed 0 bases at V and 7 bases at J, with 11 bases between. CDR3 sequence reads: CASSVDGSGNEQFF. CDR3 sequence (DNA): TGTGCCAGCAGCGTAGACGGGAGTGGTAATGAGCAGTTCTTC.

This chain connects TRBV4-3 to TRBJ2-5; 7 bases are shared with TRBD2. Germline V gives CDR1 LGHNA, CDR2 YSLEER. J was trimmed by 1 base and V by 6 bases; bases with no gene match: 11. The CDR3 is made up of 16 amino acids. CDR3 nucleotides: TGCGCCAGCAGGTTGGGGCGGGAGAACCCCCAAGAGACCCAGTACTTC. Amino acids: CASRLGRENPQETQYF.

The chain couples TRBV27 to TRBJ2-3, with 8 bases lining up with TRBD2. CDR3 length: 14 residues. After removal of 8 bases from V and 6 bases from J, the junction contained 10 bases not matched to a gene. CDR1 is MNHEY and CDR2 is SMNVEV in the germline V gene (reference sequence). The CDR3 spells CASRRAGGMDTQYF. The DNA of the CDR3 is TGTGCCAGCCGGCGGGCGGGAGGAATGGATACGCAGTATTTT.

The chain uses TRBV21-1 and TRBJ1-5; the table gives TRBD1 as D, unverified against the DNA. TRBV21-1 is a listed pseudogene. This CDR3 region has 13 residues. The chain's CDR3 is CASLRGCNQPQHF. CDR3 DNA: TGTGCCAGCCTCAGGGGCTGCAATCAGCCCCAGCATTTT.

The count of this clone is one. The genes are TRBV30 and TRBJ2-5; TRBD1 matches 12 bases. The V segment lost 0 bases and the J segment 5 bases; nucleotides outside the gene matches: 7. There are 16 residues in the CDR3. Per the germline V gene, CDR1 is GTSNPN and CDR2 is SVGIG (reference sequence). The CDR3 spells CAWSVLWDRGLETQYF. The CDR3 DNA follows: TGTGCCTGGAGTGTACTTTGGGACAGGGGGCTGGAGACCCAGTACTTC.

For the CDR3, the DNA is TGTGCCAGCAGAGCGACAAATGAGCAGTTCTTC. It translates to CASRATNEQFF. The rearrangement uses TRBV6-5 and TRBJ2-1; D is uncertain. V shed 6 bases and J shed 7 bases, with 7 bases lying between them. This CDR3 is 11 amino acids long. Germline CDR1 reads MNHEY; CDR2 reads SVGAGI.

The chain employs TRBV7-9 and TRBJ1-2; TRBD1 might be the D (6 bases). The CDR3 is 16 residues long. Germline V gene lookup returns CDR1 SEHNR and CDR2 FQNEAQ (reference sequence). V was trimmed by 2 bases and J by 1 base, leaving 14 bases between them. The CDR3 nucleotides are TGTGCCAGCAGCTTACAGGGACACGAATTTAACTATGGCTACACCTTC. This codes for CASSLQGHEFNYGYTF.

A note on this clone: Different DNA sequences within this sample yield the same CDR3. J is TRBJ2-5 and V is TRBV7-9, with D hard to call. This CDR3 has 13 amino acids. Trimming shortened V by 5 bases and J by 1 base, and 8 bases separated the two germline ends. Germline V gene lookup returns CDR1 SEHNR and CDR2 FQNEAQ (reference sequence). CDR3 loop: CASSPRRQETQYF. As DNA, the CDR3 is TGTGCCAGCAGCCCCCGCCGCCAAGAGACCCAGTACTTC.

V gene TRBV30 combines with J gene TRBJ1-6; 10 bases line up with TRBD1. CDR3 length: 14 residues. Germline V gives CDR1 GTSNPN, CDR2 SVGIG (reference sequence). After removal of 5 bases from V and 5 bases from J, the junction contained 3 bases not matched to a gene. In DNA, the CDR3 is TGTGCCTGGGCCGGGACAGGGGATAATTCACCCCTCCACTTT. Its protein product is CAWAGTGDNSPLHF.